The T cell receptor beta chain under discussion was sequenced for a study of T-cell memory formation after mild COVID-19. About this clonotype: Its cognate antigen is unknown.

Researchers used 5'RACE with constant-segment primers to make TCR alpha and TCR beta cDNA libraries that carry sample barcodes and UMIs. TCRdb passed the 5' RACE reads through MiXCR, listing each CDR3 protein once. Counted here are approximately 350,000 distinct CDR3 sequences, 25% to 30% occurring once; the ten biggest clones make up roughly 13%. Study-wide findings and caveats: Clones that contracted from day 15 to 85 were balanced CD4/CD8, while later expanders leaned CD4+. In pre-infection memory, a portion of responding clones appeared, which suggested that cross-reactive memory joined. The study found contracting CD4+ clones mainly in CM and EM and contracting CD8+ clones in EMRA.

The CDR3 length is 13 residues. The V gene's germline CDR1 is SGHTA and CDR2 FQGNSA. V was clipped by 5 bases and J by 5 bases, with 11 bases between them. The clonotype was recovered from an adult woman who had mild COVID-19 (a few samples of this study predate the infection). Cell type and time point are not known. This sequence joins TRBV7-2 and TRBJ2-3; no reliable D call. Sequencing input: PBMCs or a T cell subset sorted from them (not recorded which). The CDR3 coding sequence is TGTGCCAGCAGCCCCGGGTGGTTAGATACGCAGTATTTT. Its translation is CASSPGWLDTQYF.